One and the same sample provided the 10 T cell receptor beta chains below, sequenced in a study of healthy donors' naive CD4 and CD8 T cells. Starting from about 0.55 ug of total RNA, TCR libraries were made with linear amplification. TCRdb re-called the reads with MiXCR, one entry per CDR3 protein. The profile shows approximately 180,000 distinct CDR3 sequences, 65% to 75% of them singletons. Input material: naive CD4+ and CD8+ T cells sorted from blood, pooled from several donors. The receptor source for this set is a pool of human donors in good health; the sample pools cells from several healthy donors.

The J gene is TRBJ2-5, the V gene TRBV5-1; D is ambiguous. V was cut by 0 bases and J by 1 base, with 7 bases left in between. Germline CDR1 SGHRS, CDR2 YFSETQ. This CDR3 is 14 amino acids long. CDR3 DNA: TGCGCCAGCAGCTTGGATGGGTCCCAAGAGACCCAGTACTTC. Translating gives CASSLDGSQETQYF.

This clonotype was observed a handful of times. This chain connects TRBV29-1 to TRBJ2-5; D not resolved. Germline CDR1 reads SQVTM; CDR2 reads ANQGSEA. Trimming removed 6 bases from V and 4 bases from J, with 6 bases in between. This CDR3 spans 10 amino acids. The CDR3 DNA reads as TGCAGCGTGAGAGGAGAGACCCAGTACTTC. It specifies CSVRGETQYF.

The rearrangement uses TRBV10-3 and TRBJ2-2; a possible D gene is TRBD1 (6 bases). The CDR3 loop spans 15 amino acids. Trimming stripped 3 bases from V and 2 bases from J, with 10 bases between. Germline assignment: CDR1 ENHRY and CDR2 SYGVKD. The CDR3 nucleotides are TGTGCCATCAGTGAAGAGGGACACAACACCGGGGAGCTGTTTTTT. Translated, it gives CAISEEGHNTGELFF.

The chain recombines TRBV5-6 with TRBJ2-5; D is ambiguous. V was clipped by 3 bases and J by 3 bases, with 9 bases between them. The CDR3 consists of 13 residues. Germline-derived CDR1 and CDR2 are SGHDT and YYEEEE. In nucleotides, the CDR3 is TGTGCCAGCAGCTCGGCGGCAGAAGAGACCCAGTACTTC. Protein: CASSSAAEETQYF.

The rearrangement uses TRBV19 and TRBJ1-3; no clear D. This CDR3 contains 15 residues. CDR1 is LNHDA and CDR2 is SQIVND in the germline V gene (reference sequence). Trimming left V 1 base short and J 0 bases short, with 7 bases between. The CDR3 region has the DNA TGTGCCAGTAGTATAGGAGGATACTCTGGAAACACCATATATTTT. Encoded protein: CASSIGGYSGNTIYF.

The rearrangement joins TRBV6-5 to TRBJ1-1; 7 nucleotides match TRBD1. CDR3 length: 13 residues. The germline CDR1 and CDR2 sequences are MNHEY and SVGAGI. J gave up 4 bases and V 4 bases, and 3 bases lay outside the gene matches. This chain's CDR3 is CASSSDRRTEAFF. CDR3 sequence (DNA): TGTGCCAGCAGTTCGGACAGGCGCACTGAAGCTTTCTTT.

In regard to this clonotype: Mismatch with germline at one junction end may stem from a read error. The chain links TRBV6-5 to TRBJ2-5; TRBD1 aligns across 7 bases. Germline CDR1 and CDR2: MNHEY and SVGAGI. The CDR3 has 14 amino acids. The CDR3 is CASSYPAGGETQYF. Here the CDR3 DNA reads TGTGCCAGCAGTTATCCAGCAGGGGGAGAGACTCAGTACTTC.

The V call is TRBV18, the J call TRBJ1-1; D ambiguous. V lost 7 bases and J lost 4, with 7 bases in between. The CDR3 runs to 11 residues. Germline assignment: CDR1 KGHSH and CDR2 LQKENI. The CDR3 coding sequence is TGTGCCAGCTTGGAGGGCACTGAAGCTTTCTTT. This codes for CASLEGTEAFF.

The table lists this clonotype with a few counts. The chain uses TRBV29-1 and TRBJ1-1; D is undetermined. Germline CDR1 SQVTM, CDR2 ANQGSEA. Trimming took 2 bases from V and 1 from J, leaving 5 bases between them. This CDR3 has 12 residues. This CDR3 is CSVETANTEAFF. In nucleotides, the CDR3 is TGCAGCGTTGAAACCGCGAACACTGAAGCTTTCTTT.

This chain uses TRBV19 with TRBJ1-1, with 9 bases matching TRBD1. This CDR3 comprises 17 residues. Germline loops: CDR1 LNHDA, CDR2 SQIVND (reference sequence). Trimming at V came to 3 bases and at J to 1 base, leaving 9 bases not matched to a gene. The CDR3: CASSIPDRGSWNTEAFF. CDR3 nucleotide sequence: TGTGCCAGTAGTATTCCGGACAGGGGCTCATGGAACACTGAAGCTTTCTTT.